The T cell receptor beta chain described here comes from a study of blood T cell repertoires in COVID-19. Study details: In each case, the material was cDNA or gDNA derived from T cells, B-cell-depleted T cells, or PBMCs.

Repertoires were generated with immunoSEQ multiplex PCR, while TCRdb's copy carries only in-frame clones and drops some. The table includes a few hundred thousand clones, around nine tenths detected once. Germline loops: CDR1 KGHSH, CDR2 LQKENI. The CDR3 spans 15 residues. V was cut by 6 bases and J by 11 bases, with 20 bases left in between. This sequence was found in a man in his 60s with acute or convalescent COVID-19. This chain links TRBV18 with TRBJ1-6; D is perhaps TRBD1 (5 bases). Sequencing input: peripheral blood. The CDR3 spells CASSPNEGGTAPLHF. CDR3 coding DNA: TGTGCCAGCTCCCCGAACGAGGGAGGGACGGCACCCCTCCACTTT.